This TCR beta chain derives from a study of Tregs in tolerant kidney transplant recipients (dated by TCRdb to the late 2010s). Regarding the study in general: Before combined kidney and bone marrow transplantation, this study identified donor-specific regulatory T cells using TCRbeta sequencing and then followed those same cells after transplant. TCRbeta repertoire sequencing was used in 3 healthy controls to compare several methods for expanding Tregs specific for an allogeneic donor.

What the authors observed across the whole study: The most biologically relevant and donor-specific TCRbeta repertoire appeared to be identified by expanding Tregs with activated donor B cells. The study was constrained by small patient numbers, and validation of the findings is required in larger populations and under other immunosuppression protocols. Although technical replication error seemed to be minimal, the question of biological reproducibility was not addressed directly.

Genomic DNA was extracted from sorted cells with the QIAGEN DNeasy Blood and Tissue Kit for TCRbeta CDR3 sequencing. High-throughput TCRbeta CDR3 sequencing, including PCR amplification with bias correction and internal controls, was performed commercially through immunoSEQ. The study's processing was this. Unique productive TCRbeta sequences were defined by CDR3 nucleotide sequence where primers matched, otherwise by CDR3 amino acid sequence with Vbeta and Jbeta genes. To correct for sorting error, sequences found in more than one sorted population at a frequency ratio of 2:1 or less were discarded, and the remaining shared sequences were assigned to the population with the higher frequency. Sequences were defined as donor-reactive when expanded at least 5-fold in CFSE-low cells versus unstimulated cells and present at a frequency of at least 0.01% in CFSE-low cells. Jensen-Shannon divergence, calculated on the top 100 TCRbeta sequences ranked by frequency, was used to quantify repertoire divergence. For samples with multiple sequencing runs, sorting error was corrected in each run separately before the runs were combined. TCRdb mirrors the immuneACCESS table, restricted to in-frame sequences. Some clones are absent from its copies; in checked studies, under half trace to an unresolved V gene, and the reason for the others is unknown. D and trimming were read from the DNA, whereas the V and J calls and clone size are those reported in that table. The sample includes about 120,000 clones, with approximately 90% observed a single time. The ten largest clones capture approximately 0.59% of the sample.

CDR1 and CDR2, looked up from the germline V gene, are MNHEY and SVGAGI. Trimming accounts for 0 bases at V and 7 bases at J, while the number of junction bases matched to no gene is 10. The CDR3 has 16 amino acids, counting the end cysteine and phenylalanine. The DNA shown is the 48-base CDR3, in frame from base 1. About this clone: Its antigen remains unidentified. Base quality data are lacking; no much larger clone is found one base away.

Thawed PBMCs were FACS-sorted into unstimulated Tregs (CD4+CD25+CD127-), CD4+ non-Tregs (CD4+CD25-), CD4 cells and CD8 cells. Blood from healthy controls was obtained either from healthy volunteers or as purchased buffy coats. Healthy control blood was separated into PBMCs by Ficoll density gradient and cryopreserved, and patient PBMCs were collected both before and after transplant. Sequenced: CD4+ T cells from blood. The rearrangement joined TRBV6-5 to TRBJ2-7; TRBD2 agrees with 9 junctional bases. The receptor was derived from a human donor in good health. The CDR3 protein is CASSYSFSAGGLEQYF. The nucleotide sequence is TGTGCCAGCAGTTACTCGTTCTCCGCGGGAGGGTTAGAGCAGTACTTC.